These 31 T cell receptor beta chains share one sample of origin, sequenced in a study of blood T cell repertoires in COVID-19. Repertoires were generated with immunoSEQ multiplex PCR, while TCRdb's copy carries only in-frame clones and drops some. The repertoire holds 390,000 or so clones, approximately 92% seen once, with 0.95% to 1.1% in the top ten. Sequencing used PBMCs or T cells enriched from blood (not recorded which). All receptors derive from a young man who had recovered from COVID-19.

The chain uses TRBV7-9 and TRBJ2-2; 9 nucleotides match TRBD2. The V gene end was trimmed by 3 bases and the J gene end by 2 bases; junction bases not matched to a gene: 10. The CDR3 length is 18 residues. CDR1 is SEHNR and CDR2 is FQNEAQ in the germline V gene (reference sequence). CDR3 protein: CASSFSGSGGLNTGELFF. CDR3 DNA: TGTGCCAGCAGCTTTTCTGGTAGCGGGGGCCTTAACACCGGGGAGCTGTTTTTT. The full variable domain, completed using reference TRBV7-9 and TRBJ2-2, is DTGVSQNPRHKITKRGQNVTFRCDPISEHNRLYWYRQTLGQGPEFLTYFQNEAQLEKSRLLSDRFSAERPKGSFSTLEIQRTEQGDSAMYLCASSFSGSGGLNTGELFFGEGSRLTVL.

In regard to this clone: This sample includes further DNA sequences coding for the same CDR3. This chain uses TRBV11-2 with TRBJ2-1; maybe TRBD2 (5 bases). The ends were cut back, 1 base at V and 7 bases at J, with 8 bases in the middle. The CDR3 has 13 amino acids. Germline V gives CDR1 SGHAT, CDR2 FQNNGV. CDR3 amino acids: CASSLGLANEQFF. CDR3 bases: TGTGCCAGCAGCTTAGGGCTAGCTAATGAGCAGTTCTTC.

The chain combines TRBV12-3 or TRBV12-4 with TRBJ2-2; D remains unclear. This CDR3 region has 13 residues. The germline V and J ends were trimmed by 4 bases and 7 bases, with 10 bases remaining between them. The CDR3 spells CASSYHGGGELFF. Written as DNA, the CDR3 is TGTGCCAGCAGTTACCACGGCGGCGGGGAGCTGTTTTTT.

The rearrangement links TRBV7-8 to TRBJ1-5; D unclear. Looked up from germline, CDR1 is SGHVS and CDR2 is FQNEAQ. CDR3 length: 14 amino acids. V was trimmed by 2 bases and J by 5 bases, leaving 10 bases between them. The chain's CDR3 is CASSLNFRDQPQHF. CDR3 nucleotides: TGTGCCAGCAGCTTAAATTTCCGCGATCAGCCCCAGCATTTT.

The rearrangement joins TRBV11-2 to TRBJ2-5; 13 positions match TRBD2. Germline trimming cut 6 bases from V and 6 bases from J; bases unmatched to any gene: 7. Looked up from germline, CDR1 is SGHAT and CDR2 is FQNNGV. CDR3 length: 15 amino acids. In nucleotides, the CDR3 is TGTGCCAGCAGTCGCACTAGCGGGGGGGCGAAGACCCAGTACTTC. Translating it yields CASSRTSGGAKTQYF.

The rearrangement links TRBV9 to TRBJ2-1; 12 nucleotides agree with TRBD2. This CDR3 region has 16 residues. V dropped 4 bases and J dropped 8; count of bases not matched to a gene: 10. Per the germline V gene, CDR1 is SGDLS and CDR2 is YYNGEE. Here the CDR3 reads CASSPSPGLAGYEQFF. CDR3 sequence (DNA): TGTGCCAGCAGCCCGAGCCCGGGACTAGCGGGTTATGAGCAGTTCTTC.

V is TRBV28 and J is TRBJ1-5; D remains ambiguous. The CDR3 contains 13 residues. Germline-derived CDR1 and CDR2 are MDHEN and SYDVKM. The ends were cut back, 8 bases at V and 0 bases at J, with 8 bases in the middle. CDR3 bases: TGTGCCAGCGGAGTTTATAGCAATCAGCCCCAGCATTTT. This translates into CASGVYSNQPQHF.

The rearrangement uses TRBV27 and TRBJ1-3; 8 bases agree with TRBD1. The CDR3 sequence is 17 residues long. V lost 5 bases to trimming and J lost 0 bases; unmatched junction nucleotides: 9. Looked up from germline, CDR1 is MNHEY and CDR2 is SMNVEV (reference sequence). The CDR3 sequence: CASSRTQGATSGNTIYF. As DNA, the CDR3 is TGTGCCAGCAGTCGGACCCAGGGGGCTACCTCTGGAAACACCATATATTTT.

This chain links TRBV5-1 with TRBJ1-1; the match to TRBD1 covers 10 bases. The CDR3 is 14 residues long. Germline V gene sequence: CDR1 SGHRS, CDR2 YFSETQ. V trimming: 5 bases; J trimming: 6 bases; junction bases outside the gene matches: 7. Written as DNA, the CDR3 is TGCGCCAGCAGACCGGGACAGGGGTCCGCTGAAGCTTTCTTT. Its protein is CASRPGQGSAEAFF.

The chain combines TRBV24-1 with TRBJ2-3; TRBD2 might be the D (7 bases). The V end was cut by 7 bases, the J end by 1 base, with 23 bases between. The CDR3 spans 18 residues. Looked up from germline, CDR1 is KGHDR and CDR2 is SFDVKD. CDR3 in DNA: TGTGCCACCAGCGACGAAATTAAGGAGGGGGGGGGCACAGATACGCAGTATTTT. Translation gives CATSDEIKEGGGTDTQYF.

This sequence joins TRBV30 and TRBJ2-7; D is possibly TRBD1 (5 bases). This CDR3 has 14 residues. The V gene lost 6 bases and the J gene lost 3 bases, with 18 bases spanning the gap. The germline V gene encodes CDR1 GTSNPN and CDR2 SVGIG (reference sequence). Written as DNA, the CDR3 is TGTGCCTGTTCACAGGTCCCCCCAAACTACGAGCAGTACTTC. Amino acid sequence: CACSQVPPNYEQYF.

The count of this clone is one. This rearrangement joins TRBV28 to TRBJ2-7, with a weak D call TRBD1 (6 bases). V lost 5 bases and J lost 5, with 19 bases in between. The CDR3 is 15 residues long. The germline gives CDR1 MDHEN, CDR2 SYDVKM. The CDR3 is CASSTSSGQFNEQYF. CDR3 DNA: TGTGCCAGCAGTACCTCCTCCGGACAGTTTAACGAGCAGTACTTC.

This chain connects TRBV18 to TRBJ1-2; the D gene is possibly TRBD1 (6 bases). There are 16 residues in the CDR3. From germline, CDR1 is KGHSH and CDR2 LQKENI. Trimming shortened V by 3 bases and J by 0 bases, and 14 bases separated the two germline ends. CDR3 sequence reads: CASSPLVGQPNYGYTF. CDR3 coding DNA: TGTGCCAGCTCACCTTTAGTGGGACAACCTAACTATGGCTACACCTTC.

Here the CDR3 DNA reads TGTGCCAGCAGCCGAAGACTAGCGCCCGAAGAGACCCAGTACTTC. Protein sequence: CASSRRLAPEETQYF. This rearrangement joins TRBV11-2 to TRBJ2-5; 8 bases line up with TRBD2. Germline V gene data show CDR1 as SGHAT and CDR2 as FQNNGV. Trimming at V came to 5 bases and at J to 3 bases, leaving 8 bases not matched to a gene. This CDR3 has 15 amino acids.

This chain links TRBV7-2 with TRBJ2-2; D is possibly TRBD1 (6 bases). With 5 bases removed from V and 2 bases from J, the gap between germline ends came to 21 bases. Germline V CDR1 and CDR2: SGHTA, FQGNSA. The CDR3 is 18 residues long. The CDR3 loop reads CASSLRGLWGINTGELFF. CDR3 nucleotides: TGTGCCAGCAGCCTGAGGGGGTTGTGGGGGATTAACACCGGGGAGCTGTTTTTT.

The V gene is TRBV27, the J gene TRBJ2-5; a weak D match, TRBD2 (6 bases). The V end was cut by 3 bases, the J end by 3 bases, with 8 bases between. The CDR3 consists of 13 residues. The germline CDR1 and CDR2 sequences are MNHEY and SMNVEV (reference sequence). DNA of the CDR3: TGTGCCAGCAGTTTGTCGGGGGAAGAGACCCAGTACTTC. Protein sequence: CASSLSGEETQYF.

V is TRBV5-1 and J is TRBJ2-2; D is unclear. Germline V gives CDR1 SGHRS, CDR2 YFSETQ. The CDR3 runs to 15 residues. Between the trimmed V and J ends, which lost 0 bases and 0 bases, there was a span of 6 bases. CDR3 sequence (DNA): TGCGCCAGCAGCTTGGGCAGGTCGAACACCGGGGAGCTGTTTTTT. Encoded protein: CASSLGRSNTGELFF.

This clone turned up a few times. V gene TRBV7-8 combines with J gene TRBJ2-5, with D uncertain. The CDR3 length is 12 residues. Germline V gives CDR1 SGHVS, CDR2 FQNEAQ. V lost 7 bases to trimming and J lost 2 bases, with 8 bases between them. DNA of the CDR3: TGTGCCAGCACCACGGTTCAAGAGACCCAGTACTTC. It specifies CASTTVQETQYF.

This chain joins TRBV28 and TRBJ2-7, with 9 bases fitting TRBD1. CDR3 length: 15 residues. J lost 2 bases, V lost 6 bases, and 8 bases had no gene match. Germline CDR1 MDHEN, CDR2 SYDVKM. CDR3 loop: CASSQPGQGPYEQYF. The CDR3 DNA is TGTGCCAGCAGCCAACCCGGACAGGGGCCCTACGAGCAGTACTTC.

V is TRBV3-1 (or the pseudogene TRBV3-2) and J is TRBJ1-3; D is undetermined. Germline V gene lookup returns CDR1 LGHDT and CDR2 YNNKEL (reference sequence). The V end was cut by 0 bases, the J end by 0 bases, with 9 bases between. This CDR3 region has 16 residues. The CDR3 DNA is TGTGCCAGCAGCCAAGATTGGGCAGGCTCTGGAAACACCATATATTTT. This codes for CASSQDWAGSGNTIYF.

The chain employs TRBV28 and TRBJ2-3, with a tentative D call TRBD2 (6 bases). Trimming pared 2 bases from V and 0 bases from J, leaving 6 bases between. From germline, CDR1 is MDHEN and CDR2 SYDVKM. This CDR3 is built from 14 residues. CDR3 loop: CASSLRGSTDTQYF. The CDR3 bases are TGTGCCAGCAGTTTACGGGGGAGCACAGATACGCAGTATTTT.

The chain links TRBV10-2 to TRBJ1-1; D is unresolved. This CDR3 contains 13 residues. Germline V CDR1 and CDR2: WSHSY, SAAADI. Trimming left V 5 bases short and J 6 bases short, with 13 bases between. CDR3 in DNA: TGCGCCAGCAGTTTCGCTCGGGGTCCTGAAGCTTTCTTT. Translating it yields CASSFARGPEAFF.

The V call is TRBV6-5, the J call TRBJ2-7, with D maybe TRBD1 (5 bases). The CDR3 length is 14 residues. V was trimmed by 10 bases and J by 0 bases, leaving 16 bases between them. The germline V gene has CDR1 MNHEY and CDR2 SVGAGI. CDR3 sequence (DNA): TGTGCCACCACCATTGGACATAGCTCCTACGAGCAGTACTTC. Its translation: CATTIGHSSYEQYF.

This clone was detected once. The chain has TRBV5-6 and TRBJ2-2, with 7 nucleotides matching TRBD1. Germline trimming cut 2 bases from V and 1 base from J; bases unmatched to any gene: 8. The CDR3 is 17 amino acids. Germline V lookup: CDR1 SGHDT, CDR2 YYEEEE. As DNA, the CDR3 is TGTGCCAGCAGCTTATACAGGGGAATTGGGAACACCGGGGAGCTGTTTTTT. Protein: CASSLYRGIGNTGELFF.

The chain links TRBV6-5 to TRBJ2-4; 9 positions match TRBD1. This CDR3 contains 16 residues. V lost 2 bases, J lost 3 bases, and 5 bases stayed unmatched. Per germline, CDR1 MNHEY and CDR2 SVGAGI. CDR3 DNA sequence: TGTGCCAGCAGTTACCTGGGACAGGGAGACAAAAACATTCAGTACTTC. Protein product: CASSYLGQGDKNIQYF.

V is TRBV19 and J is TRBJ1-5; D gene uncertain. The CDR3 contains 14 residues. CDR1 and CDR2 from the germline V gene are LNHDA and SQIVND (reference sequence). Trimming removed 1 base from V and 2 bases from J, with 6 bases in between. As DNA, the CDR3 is TGTGCCAGTAGTATAGTAGAGGGCAATCAGCCCCAGCATTTT. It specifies CASSIVEGNQPQHF.

CDR3 sequence: CASSYLRGRALYNEQFF. DNA for the CDR3: TGTGCCAGCAGTTACCTCCGCGGGAGGGCCCTCTACAATGAGCAGTTCTTC. The chain combines TRBV6-2 or TRBV6-3 with TRBJ2-1; 9 positions match TRBD2. The CDR3 runs 17 residues. Germline V gene sequence: CDR1 MNHEY, CDR2 SVGEGT. J gave up 3 bases and V 2 bases, and 8 bases lay outside the gene matches.

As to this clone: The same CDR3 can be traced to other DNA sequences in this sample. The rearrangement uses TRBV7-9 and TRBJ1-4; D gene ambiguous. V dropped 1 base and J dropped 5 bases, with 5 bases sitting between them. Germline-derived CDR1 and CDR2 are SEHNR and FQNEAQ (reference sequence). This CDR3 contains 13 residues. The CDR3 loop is CASSLGLNEKLFF. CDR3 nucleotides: TGTGCCAGCAGCTTAGGTCTAAATGAAAAACTGTTTTTT.

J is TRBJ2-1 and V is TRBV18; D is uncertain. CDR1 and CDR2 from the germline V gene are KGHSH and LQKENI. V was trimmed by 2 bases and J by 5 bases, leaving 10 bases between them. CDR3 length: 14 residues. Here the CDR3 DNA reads TGTGCCAGCTCACCAGGGCTTGTAAACAATGAGCAGTTCTTC. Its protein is CASSPGLVNNEQFF. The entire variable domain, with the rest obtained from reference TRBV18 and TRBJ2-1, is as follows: NAGVMQNPRHLVRRRGQEARLRCSPMKGHSHVYWYRQLPEEGLKFMVYLQKENIIDESGMPKERFSAEFPKEGPSILRIQQVVRGDSAAYFCASSPGLVNNEQFFGPGTRLTVL.

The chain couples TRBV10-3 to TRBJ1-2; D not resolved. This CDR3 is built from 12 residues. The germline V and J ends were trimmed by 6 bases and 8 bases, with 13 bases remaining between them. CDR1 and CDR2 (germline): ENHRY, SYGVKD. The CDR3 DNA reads TGTGCCATCAGCCTGGACCCGGGGGGCTACACCTTC. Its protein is CAISLDPGGYTF.

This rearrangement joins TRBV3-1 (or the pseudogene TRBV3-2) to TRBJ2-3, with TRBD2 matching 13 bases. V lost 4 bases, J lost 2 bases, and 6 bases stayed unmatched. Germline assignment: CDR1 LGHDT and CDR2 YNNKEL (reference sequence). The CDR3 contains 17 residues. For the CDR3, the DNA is TGTGCCAGCAGCCCGAGACTAGCGGGGGGACACACAGATACGCAGTATTTT. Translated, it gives CASSPRLAGGHTDTQYF.